The clone carrying this TCR beta chain was detected only a few times. Its antigen is unidentified. The CDR3 length is 11 residues. Trimming removed 5 bases at V and 8 bases at J, with 7 bases between. CDR1 SGHTA and CDR2 FQGNSA come from the germline V gene. The data were obtained in a study of human T cells and chemical hapten exposure. Study-wide background: How much TCR each sample yielded varied, mostly because pooled library volumes differed slightly. Study observations and caveats: Expanded TCRs created a significantly greater count of big CDR3 similarity clusters than controls did.

In the study's own analysis: Samples ranged from roughly 23,224 to 690,600 TCRs, with a median of 95,638. MiXCR, run by TCRdb on the RACE reads, gives a single entry per CDR3 protein. Clone size and V and J calls follow TCRdb, not the original study. Of approximately 87,000 distinct CDR3 sequences listed, about an eighth are singletons. Stated time point: patch test 2, 6 weeks after DPC sensitization. Treatment here: therapeutic diphenylcyclopropenone sensitization with weekly scalp DPC. Prior to each patch test being applied, blood was drawn. The receptor comes from a woman aged 35 to 49 with alopecia areata. Some clones in this sample may be carry-over from other donors' samples. The source was whole blood, collected in connection with sensitization to the hapten diphenylcyclopropenone (DPC). This chain joins TRBV7-2 and TRBJ2-1; D unresolved. CDR3 in amino acids: CASSPVYEQFF. The CDR3 DNA follows: TGTGCCAGCAGCCCCGTCTATGAGCAGTTCTTC.